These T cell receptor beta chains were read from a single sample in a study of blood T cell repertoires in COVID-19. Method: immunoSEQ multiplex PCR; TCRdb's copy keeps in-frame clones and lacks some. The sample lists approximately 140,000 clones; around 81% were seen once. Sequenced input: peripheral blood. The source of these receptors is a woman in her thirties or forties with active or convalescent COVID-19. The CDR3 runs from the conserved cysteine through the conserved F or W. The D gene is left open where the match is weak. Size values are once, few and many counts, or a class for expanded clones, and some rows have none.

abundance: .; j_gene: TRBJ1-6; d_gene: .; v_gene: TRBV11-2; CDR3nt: TGTGCCAGCAGCCCACTAGGGGGGGCAGGGCGTAATTCACCCCTCCACTTT; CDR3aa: CASSPLGGAGRNSPLHF
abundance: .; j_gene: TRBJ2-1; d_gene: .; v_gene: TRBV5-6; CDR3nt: TGTGCCAGCAGCCTCGGTCGTTCTGAGCAGTTCTTC; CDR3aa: CASSLGRSEQFF
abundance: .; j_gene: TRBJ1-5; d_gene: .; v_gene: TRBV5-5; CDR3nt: TGTGCCAGCAGCTTTTCGAGTGGGCAGGGACAACAGCCCCAGCATTTT; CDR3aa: CASSFSSGQGQQPQHF
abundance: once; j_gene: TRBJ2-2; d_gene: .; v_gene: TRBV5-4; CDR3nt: TGTGCCAGCAGCCCCGAGGCCTACACCGGGGAGCTGTTTTTT; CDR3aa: CASSPEAYTGELFF
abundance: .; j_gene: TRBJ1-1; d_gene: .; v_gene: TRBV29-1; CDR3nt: TGCAGCGTTGAGTCCACTTACACTGAAGCTTTCTTT; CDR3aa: CSVESTYTEAFF
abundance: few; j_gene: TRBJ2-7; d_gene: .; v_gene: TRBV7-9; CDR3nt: TGTGCCAGCAGCTCCAACTACGAGCAGTACTTC; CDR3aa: CASSSNYEQYF
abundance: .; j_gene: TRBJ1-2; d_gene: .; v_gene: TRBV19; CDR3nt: TGTGCCAGTAGTATTCGGGTACTAGTGAACTATGGCTACACCTTC; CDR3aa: CASSIRVLVNYGYTF
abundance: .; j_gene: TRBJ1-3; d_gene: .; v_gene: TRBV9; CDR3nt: TGTGCCAGCAGCGTGGGAGGGCCGGTTCACTCTGGAAACACCATATATTTT; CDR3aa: CASSVGGPVHSGNTIYF
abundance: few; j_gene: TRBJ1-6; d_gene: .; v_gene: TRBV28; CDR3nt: TGTGCCAGCAGCCTAGGGGTCGGGGGAAGGTCACCCCTCCACTTT; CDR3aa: CASSLGVGGRSPLHF
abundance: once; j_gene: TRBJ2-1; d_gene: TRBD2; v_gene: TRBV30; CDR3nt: TGTGCCTGGAGGAGGTCCGGGGGGGCCTACAATGAGCAGTTCTTC; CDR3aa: CAWRRSGGAYNEQFF
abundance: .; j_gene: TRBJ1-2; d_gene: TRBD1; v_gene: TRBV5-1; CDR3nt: TGCGCCAGCAGCCAGGGACAGGGGGTACCCTATGGCTACACCTTC; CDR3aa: CASSQGQGVPYGYTF
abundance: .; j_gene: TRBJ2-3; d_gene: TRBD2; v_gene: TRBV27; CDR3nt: TGTGCCACCCGGCCGGCGGGGGGGCCGACAGATACGCAGTATTTT; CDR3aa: CATRPAGGPTDTQYF
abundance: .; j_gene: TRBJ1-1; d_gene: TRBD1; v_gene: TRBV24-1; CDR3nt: TGTGCCACCAGGGGGACAGACACTGAAGCTTTCTTT; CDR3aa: CATRGTDTEAFF
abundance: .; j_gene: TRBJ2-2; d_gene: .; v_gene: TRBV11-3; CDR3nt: TGTGCCAGCAGCTTACCTACCGGGGAGCTGTTTTTT; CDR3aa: CASSLPTGELFF
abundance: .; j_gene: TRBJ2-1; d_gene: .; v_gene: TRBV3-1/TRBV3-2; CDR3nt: TGTGCCAGCAGCCAAGATCCTCGCTACAATGAGCAGTTCTTC; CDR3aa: CASSQDPRYNEQFF
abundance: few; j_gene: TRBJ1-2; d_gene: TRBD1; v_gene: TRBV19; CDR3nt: TGTGCCAGTACCCCAGGGACAGGGCGTTATGGCTACACCTTC; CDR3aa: CASTPGTGRYGYTF
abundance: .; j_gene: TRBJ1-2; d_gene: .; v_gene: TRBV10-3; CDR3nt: TGTGCCATCAGACCCCAGGCAACCCCTAACTATGGCTACACCTTC; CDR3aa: CAIRPQATPNYGYTF
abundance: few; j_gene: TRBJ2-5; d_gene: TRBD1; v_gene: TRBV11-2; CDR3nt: TGTGCCAGCAGCTTAGGACAGGGGAGGAAGACCCAGTACTTC; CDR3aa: CASSLGQGRKTQYF
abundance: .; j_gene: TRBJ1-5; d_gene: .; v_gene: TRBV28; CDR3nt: TGTGCCAGCAGTTTCTTTCCGTCAGGGCCCCAGCATTTT; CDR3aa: CASSFFPSGPQHF
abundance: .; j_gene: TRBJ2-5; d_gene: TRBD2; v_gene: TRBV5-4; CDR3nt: TGTGCCAGCAGCTCCGTCTGGGGCGGGGGGCAAGAGACCCAGTACTTC; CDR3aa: CASSSVWGGGQETQYF
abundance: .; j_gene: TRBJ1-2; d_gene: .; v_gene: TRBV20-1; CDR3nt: TGCAGTGCTAGTGGCAGCTATGGCTACACCTTC; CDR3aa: CSASGSYGYTF
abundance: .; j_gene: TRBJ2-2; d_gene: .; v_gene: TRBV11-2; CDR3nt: TGTGCCAGCAGCTTCACACGGGCCGGGGAGCTGTTTTTT; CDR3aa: CASSFTRAGELFF
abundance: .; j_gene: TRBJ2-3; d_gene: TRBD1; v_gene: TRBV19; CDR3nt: TGTGCCAGTACCCCACTCTACGAGACAGGGGCGGATACGCAGTATTTT; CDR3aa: CASTPLYETGADTQYF
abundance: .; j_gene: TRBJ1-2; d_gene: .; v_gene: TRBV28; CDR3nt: TGTGCCAGCCAGGTCCTCAGCTCTGGCTACACCTTC; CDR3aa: CASQVLSSGYTF
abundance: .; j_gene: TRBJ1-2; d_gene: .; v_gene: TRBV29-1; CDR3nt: TGCAGCGTGGGGGGTTTTGGGGGTGAAGGAGGTGATGGCTACACCTTC; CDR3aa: CSVGGFGGEGGDGYTF
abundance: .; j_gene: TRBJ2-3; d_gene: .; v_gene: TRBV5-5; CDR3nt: TGTGCCAGCAGCGGTGGAGGAGGCACAGATACGCAGTATTTT; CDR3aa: CASSGGGGTDTQYF
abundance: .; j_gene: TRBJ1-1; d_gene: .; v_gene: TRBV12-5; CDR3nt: TGTGCTAGTGGCCTAGACCCAAGCACTGAAGCTTTCTTT; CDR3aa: CASGLDPSTEAFF
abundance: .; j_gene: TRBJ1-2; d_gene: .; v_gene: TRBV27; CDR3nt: TGTGCCAGCAGTTTAGCAGTGGGCCGTTCAGGCTCTAACTATGGCTACACCTTC; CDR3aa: CASSLAVGRSGSNYGYTF